One and the same sample provided the 8 T cell receptor beta chains below, sequenced in a study of spatial heterogeneity in lung cancer (dated by TCRdb to the late 2010s). Preparation of the library involved 5' RACE. TCRdb lists the instrument as NextSeq 500. Using fastp at Q25 and MiXCR, TCRdb reprocessed the public reads and kept productive beta chains. Each record represents a unique CDR3 protein, reported with the most common genes and DNA among its rows. The sample has 3,000 to 4,500 distinct CDR3 sequences on record, 18% of them singletons. Clones ranked in the top ten supply 72% of the sample. Sample time point, as interpreted from the label and publication: sample taken at primary tumor resection. TCR sequencing used whole RNA extracted from tumor and nontumor lung tissue, or from cryopreserved PBMC samples, without cell sorting. This material consisted of PBMCs, taken at surgery. Every receptor here comes from a male donor with early-stage non-small cell lung cancer.

This clonotype was counted at least ten times. V usage is TRBV29-1 and J usage is TRBJ2-2, with D hard to call. V was cut by 4 bases and J by 6 bases, with 6 bases left in between. The germline CDR1 and CDR2 sequences are SQVTM and ANQGSEA. The CDR3 covers 11 residues. The CDR3 loop is CSVGFPGELFF. The CDR3 DNA reads TGCAGCGTTGGATTCCCCGGGGAGCTGTTTTTT.

The CDR3 sequence is CASSLLTGQETQYF. CDR3 DNA: TGTGCCAGCAGTCTGCTGACAGGCCAAGAGACCCAGTACTTC. The gene calls are TRBV6-5 and TRBJ2-5; D perhaps matches TRBD1 (6 bases). Germline values: CDR1 MNHEY, CDR2 SVGAGI. V lost 5 bases, J lost 1 base, and 11 bases lay in between. The CDR3 runs 14 residues.

This chain links TRBV12-3 or TRBV12-4 with TRBJ2-6; unclear D gene. This CDR3 is built from 11 residues. Trimming pared 0 bases from V and 11 bases from J, leaving 2 bases between. CDR3 sequence: CASSLAHVLTF. The CDR3 region has the DNA TGTGCCAGCAGTTTAGCGCACGTCCTGACTTTC.

This clonotype appeared many times. V and J are TRBV5-4 and TRBJ2-2; no definite D call. V dropped 0 bases and J dropped 6 bases, with 6 bases sitting between them. The CDR3 extends over 13 amino acids. Germline CDR1 reads SGHNT; CDR2 reads YYREEE (reference sequence). The CDR3 is CASSLGGPGELFF. In nucleotides, the CDR3 is TGTGCCAGCAGCTTGGGCGGTCCCGGGGAGCTGTTTTTT.

As DNA, the CDR3 is TGTGCCAGCAGCCCGGGACAGGGGTTGGACGAGCAGTACTTC. It is translated as CASSPGQGLDEQYF. The chain employs TRBV7-2 and TRBJ2-7, with 10 bases that match TRBD1. The germline V gene has CDR1 SGHTA and CDR2 FQGNSA. The CDR3 has 14 amino acids. V lost 5 bases, J lost 5 bases, and 6 bases stayed unmatched. Combining the CDR3 with reference TRBV7-2 and TRBJ2-7 gives the whole variable domain GAGVSQSPSNKVTEKGKDVELRCDPISGHTALYWYRQSLGQGLEFLIYFQGNSAPDKSGLPSDRFSAERTGGSVSTLTIQRTQQEDSAVYLCASSPGQGLDEQYFGPGTRLTVT.

The chain uses TRBV7-6 and TRBJ2-5, with 7 positions matching TRBD1. The ends lost 6 bases at V and 3 bases at J; junction bases unmatched: 7. Germline assignment: CDR1 SGHVS and CDR2 FNYEAQ. The CDR3 loop spans 14 amino acids. CDR3 sequence (DNA): TGTGCCAGCAGATCAGACAGGGCGAAAGAGACCCAGTACTTC. Its translation is CASRSDRAKETQYF.

In its sample, this clonotype was seen a few times. The J gene is TRBJ2-3, the V gene TRBV6-1; TRBD2 agrees at 8 bases. CDR3 size: 15 residues. From germline, CDR1 is MNHNS and CDR2 SASEGT. V shed 2 bases, J shed 1 base, and the junction held 2 bases outside the gene matches. The CDR3 region has the DNA TGTGCCAGCAGTGAATTTAGCGGGGGCACAGATACGCAGTATTTT. Residues: CASSEFSGGTDTQYF.

This clonotype is classed as medium-sized. The V gene is TRBV5-1, the J gene TRBJ1-1; TRBD1 might be the D (5 bases). CDR3 length: 17 residues. V was pared by 3 bases and J by 5 bases, with 23 bases between. Per the germline V gene, CDR1 is SGHRS and CDR2 is YFSETQ. This CDR3 reads CASSSSQVSWAGTEAFF. CDR3 nucleotides: TGCGCCAGCAGCTCCTCACAGGTTTCTTGGGCGGGGACTGAAGCTTTCTTT.